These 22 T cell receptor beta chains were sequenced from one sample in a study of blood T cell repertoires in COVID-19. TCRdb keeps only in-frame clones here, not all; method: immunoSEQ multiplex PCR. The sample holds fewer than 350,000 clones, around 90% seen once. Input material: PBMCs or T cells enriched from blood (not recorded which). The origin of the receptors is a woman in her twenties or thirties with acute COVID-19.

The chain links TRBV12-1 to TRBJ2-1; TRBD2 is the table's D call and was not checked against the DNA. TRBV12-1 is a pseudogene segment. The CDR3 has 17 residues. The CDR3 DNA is TGTGCCAGCAGCTTTGGACTAGCGGGAGGGTCCTACAATGAGCAGTTCTTC. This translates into CASSFGLAGGSYNEQFF.

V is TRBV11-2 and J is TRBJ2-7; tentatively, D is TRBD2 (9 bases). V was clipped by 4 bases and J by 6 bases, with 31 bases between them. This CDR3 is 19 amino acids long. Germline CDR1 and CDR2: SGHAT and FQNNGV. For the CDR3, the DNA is TGTGCCAGCAGCTCACACAGGGGGAGACTAGCGGACCTCTTTGCCGAGCAGTACTTC. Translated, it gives CASSSHRGRLADLFAEQYF.

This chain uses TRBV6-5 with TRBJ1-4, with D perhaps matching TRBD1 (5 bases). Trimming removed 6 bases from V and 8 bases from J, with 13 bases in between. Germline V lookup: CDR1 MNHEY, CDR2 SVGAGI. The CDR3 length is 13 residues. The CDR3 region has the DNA TGTGCCAGCAGGCGGGCGGGGGACGAAAAACTGTTTTTT. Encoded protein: CASRRAGDEKLFF.

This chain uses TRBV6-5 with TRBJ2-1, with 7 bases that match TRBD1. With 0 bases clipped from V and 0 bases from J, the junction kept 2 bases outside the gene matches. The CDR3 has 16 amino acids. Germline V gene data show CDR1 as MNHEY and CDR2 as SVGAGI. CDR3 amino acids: CASSYSTGASYNEQFF. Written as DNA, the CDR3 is TGTGCCAGCAGTTACTCTACAGGGGCCTCCTACAATGAGCAGTTCTTC.

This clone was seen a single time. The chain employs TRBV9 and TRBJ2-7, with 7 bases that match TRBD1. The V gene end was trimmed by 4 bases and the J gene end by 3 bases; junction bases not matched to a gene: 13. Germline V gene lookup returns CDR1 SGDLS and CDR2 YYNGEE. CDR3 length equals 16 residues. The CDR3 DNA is TGTGCCAGCAGCCCCACAGGGGCTCAGGCGAACTACGAGCAGTACTTC. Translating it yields CASSPTGAQANYEQYF.

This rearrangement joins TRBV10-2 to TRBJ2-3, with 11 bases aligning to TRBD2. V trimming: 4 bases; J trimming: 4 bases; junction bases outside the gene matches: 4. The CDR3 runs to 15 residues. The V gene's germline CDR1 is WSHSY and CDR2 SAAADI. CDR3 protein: CASSGTSGSSDTQYF. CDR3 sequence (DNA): TGCGCCAGCAGTGGAACTAGCGGGAGTTCAGATACGCAGTATTTT.

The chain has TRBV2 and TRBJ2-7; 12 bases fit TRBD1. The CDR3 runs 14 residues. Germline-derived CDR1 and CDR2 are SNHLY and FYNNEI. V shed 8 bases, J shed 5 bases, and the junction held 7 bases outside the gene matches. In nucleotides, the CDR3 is TGTGCCAGCGGGGGGACAGGGGGCTTCAACGAGCAGTACTTC. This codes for CASGGTGGFNEQYF.

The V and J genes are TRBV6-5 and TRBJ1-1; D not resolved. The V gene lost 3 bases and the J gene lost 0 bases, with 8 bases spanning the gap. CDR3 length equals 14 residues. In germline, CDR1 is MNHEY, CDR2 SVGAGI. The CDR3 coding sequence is TGTGCCAGCAGTTATGGACTGATGAACACTGAAGCTTTCTTT. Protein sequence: CASSYGLMNTEAFF.

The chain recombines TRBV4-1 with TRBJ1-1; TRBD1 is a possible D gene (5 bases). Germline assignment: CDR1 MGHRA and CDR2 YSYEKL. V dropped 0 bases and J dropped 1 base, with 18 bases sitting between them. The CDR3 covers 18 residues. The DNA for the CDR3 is TGCGCCAGCAGCCAAGATCAGGAGGGTTGGCAGGGGAACACTGAAGCTTTCTTT. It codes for CASSQDQEGWQGNTEAFF.

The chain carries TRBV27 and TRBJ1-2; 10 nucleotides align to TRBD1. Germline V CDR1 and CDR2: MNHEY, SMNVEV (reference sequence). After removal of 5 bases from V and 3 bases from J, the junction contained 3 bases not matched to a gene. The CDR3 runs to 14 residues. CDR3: CASSAGQGDYGYTF. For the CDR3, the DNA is TGTGCCAGCAGTGCCGGACAGGGGGACTATGGCTACACCTTC.

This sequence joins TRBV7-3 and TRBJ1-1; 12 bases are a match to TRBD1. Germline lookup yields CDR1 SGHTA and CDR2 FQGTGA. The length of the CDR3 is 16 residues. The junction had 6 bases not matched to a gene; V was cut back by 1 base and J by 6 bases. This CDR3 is CASSLIPGQGASEAFF. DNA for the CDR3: TGTGCCAGCAGCTTAATACCGGGACAGGGGGCCTCTGAAGCTTTCTTT. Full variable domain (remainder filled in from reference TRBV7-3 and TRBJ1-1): GAGVSQTPSNKVTEKGKYVELRCDPISGHTALYWYRQSLGQGPEFLIYFQGTGAADDSGLPNDRFFAVRPEGSVSTLKIQRTERGDSAVYLCASSLIPGQGASEAFFGQGTRLTVV.

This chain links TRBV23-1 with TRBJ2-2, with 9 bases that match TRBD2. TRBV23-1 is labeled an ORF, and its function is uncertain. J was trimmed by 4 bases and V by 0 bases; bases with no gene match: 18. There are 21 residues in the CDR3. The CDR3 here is CASSQSNGSGSSQTGTGELFF. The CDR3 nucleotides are TGCGCCAGCAGTCAATCTAACGGTAGCGGGAGCTCCCAAACAGGCACCGGGGAGCTGTTTTTT.

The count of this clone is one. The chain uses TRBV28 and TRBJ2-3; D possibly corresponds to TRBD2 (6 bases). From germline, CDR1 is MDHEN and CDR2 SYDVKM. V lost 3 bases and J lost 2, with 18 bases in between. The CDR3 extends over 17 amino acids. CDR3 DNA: TGTGCCAGCAGTTTGGGGTACCAAACGGGGGACACAGATACGCAGTATTTT. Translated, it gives CASSLGYQTGDTDTQYF.

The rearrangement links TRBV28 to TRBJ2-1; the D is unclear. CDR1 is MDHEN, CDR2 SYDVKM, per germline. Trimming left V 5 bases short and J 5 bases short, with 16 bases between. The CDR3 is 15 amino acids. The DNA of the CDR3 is TGTGCCAGCAGTCCACTCCTCCTGATCCACAATGAGCAGTTCTTC. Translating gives CASSPLLLIHNEQFF.

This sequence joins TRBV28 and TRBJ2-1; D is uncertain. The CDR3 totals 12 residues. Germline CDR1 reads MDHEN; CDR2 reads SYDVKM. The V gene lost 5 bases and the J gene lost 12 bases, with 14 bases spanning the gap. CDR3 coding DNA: TGTGCCAGCAGTCCCCTAGTAGCTTCGCAGTTCTTC. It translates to CASSPLVASQFF.

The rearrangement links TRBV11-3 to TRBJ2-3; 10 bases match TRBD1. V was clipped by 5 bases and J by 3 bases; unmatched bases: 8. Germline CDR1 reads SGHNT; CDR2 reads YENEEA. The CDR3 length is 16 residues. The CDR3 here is CASSPGQGIKTDTQYF. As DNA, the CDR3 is TGTGCCAGCAGCCCGGGACAGGGGATAAAGACAGATACGCAGTATTTT.

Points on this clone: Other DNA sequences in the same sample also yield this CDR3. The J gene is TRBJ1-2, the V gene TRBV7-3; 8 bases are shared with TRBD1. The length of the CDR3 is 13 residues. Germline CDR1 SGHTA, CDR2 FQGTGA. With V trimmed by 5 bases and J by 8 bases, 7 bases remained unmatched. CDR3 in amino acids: CASSPGQGLGYTF. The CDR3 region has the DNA TGTGCCAGCAGCCCTGGACAGGGTCTGGGCTACACCTTC.

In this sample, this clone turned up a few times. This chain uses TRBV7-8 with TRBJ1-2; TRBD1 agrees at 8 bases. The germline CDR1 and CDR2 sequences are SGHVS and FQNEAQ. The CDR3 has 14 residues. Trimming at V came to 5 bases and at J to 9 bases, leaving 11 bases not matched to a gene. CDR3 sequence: CASSLQGADFRYTF. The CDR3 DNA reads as TGTGCCAGCAGCCTGCAGGGGGCAGATTTTCGCTACACCTTC.

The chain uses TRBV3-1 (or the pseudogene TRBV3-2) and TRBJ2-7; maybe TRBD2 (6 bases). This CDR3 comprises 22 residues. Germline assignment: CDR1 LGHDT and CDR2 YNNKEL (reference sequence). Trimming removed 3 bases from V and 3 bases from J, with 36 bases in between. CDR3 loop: CASSHHAMSTKNRGCEDYEQYF. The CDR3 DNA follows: TGTGCCAGCAGCCATCACGCAATGTCGACTAAGAACCGGGGGTGCGAGGACTACGAGCAGTACTTC.

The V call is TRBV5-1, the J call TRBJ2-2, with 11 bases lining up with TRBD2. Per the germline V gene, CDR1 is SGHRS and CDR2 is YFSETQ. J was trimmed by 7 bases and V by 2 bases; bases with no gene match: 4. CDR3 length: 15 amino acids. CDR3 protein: CASSFTSGSFGELFF. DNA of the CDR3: TGCGCCAGCAGCTTCACTAGCGGGAGTTTCGGGGAGCTGTTTTTT.

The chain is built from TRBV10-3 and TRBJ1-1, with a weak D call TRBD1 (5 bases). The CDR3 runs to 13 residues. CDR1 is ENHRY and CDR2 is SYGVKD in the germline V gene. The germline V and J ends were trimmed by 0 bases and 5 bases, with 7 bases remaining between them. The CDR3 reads CAISESEGTEAFF. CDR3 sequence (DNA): TGTGCCATCAGTGAGTCGGAGGGGACTGAAGCTTTCTTT.

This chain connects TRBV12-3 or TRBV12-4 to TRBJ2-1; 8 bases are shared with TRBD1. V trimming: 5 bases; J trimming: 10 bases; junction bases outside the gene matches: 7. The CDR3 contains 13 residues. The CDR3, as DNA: TGTGCCAGCAGTCTCGACAGGGGAAGGGAGCAGTTCTTC. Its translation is CASSLDRGREQFF.